The rows below give T cell receptor beta chains drawn from one sample of a study of T cells in Graves' hyperthyroidism and ophthalmopathy. TCRdb itself ran the multiplex PCR reads through MiXCR, one entry per CDR3 protein. The table has over 650,000 distinct CDR3 sequences, about 16% seen once. The sequencing sample was made of blood. The receptors derive from a man in his late teens or twenties with Graves' hyperthyroidism. CDR3s include the opening cysteine and the closing phenylalanine or tryptophan. D genes are given only for firm matches. Some rows have no size entry. The others give once, few or many, or a class for an expanded clone.

clone_size: many; j_call: TRBJ1-2; v_call: TRBV11-2; d_call: NA; cdr3_nt: TGTGCCAGCAGCCTACTTTGGGGTAACTATGGCTACACCTTC; cdr3_aa: CASSLLWGNYGYTF
clone_size: once; j_call: TRBJ1-4; v_call: TRBV28; d_call: NA; cdr3_nt: TGTGCCAGCAGTTATCCGGGACAAGGGAGGGAAAAACTGTTTTTT; cdr3_aa: CASSYPGQGREKLFF
clone_size: many; j_call: TRBJ2-5; v_call: TRBV12-5; d_call: TRBD2; cdr3_nt: TGTGCTAGTGGCCAACCTGGGACTAGCGGCCAAGAGACCCAGTACTTC; cdr3_aa: CASGQPGTSGQETQYF
clone_size: many; j_call: TRBJ2-7; v_call: TRBV12-3/TRBV12-4; d_call: NA; cdr3_nt: TGTGCCAGCAGTGCCGGGTGGGACGAGCAGTACTTC; cdr3_aa: CASSAGWDEQYF
clone_size: few; j_call: TRBJ2-3; v_call: TRBV20-1; d_call: TRBD2; cdr3_nt: TGCAGTGCTAACCCCGAGCTAGCGGGAGGGCCCTCTTTGATGCCAGATACGCAGTATTTT; cdr3_aa: CSANPELAGGPSLMPDTQYF
clone_size: many; j_call: TRBJ2-7; v_call: TRBV2; d_call: NA; cdr3_nt: TGTGCCAGCAGTGAAGCCCAAGGATACGAGCAGTACTTC; cdr3_aa: CASSEAQGYEQYF
clone_size: few; j_call: TRBJ2-2; v_call: TRBV19; d_call: NA; cdr3_nt: TGTGCCAGTAGTGGATCTGGGGTGGTAACCGGGGAGCTGTTTTTT; cdr3_aa: CASSGSGVVTGELFF
clone_size: NA; j_call: TRBJ2-1; v_call: TRBV3-1; d_call: NA; cdr3_nt: TGTGCCAGCAGCCCCCCCGGAGTGGGGGTCTACAATGAGCAGTTCTTC; cdr3_aa: CASSPPGVGVYNEQFF
clone_size: NA; j_call: TRBJ2-5; v_call: TRBV6-4; d_call: TRBD1; cdr3_nt: TGTGCCAGCAGTGAGAGAGGGGGCGGGTGCGAGACCCAGTACTTC; cdr3_aa: CASSERGGGCETQYF
clone_size: NA; j_call: TRBJ1-1; v_call: TRBV9; d_call: NA; cdr3_nt: TGTGCCAGCAGCGTAGTTGGACAGAACACTGAAGCTTTCTTT; cdr3_aa: CASSVVGQNTEAFF
clone_size: few; j_call: TRBJ2-1; v_call: TRBV7-3; d_call: TRBD2; cdr3_nt: TGTGCCAGCAGCTCCACGGGAGGGGGTGAGCAGTTCTTC; cdr3_aa: CASSSTGGGEQFF
clone_size: NA; j_call: TRBJ2-2; v_call: TRBV7-8; d_call: TRBD1; cdr3_nt: TGTGCCAGCACGAGGGGGCTCGGCACCGGGGAGCTGTTTTTT; cdr3_aa: CASTRGLGTGELFF
clone_size: NA; j_call: TRBJ2-3; v_call: TRBV29-1; d_call: NA; cdr3_nt: TGCAGCGCCGAGGGACAAGCCTTGGGTACGCAGTATTTT; cdr3_aa: CSAEGQALGTQYF
clone_size: NA; j_call: TRBJ2-3; v_call: TRBV27; d_call: NA; cdr3_nt: TGCGCCAGCAGTTTATCTACTCGGACTGTTGTAGATACGCAGTATTTT; cdr3_aa: CASSLSTRTVVDTQYF
clone_size: NA; j_call: TRBJ2-1; v_call: TRBV5-1; d_call: NA; cdr3_nt: NA; cdr3_aa: CASSWGQGAEQLF
clone_size: many; j_call: TRBJ2-3; v_call: TRBV2; d_call: TRBD2; cdr3_nt: TGTGCCAGCAGCGTACTAGCGGGAGGGGCAGATACGCAGTATTTT; cdr3_aa: CASSVLAGGADTQYF
clone_size: NA; j_call: TRBJ2-7; v_call: TRBV7-3; d_call: TRBD1; cdr3_nt: TGTGCCAGCAGCCTGGGGCCAACAGGGGATGGCGAGCAGTACTTC; cdr3_aa: CASSLGPTGDGEQYF
clone_size: NA; j_call: TRBJ2-2; v_call: TRBV9; d_call: NA; cdr3_nt: TGTGCCAGCAGCGTAGGAGGGTACGACACCGGGGAGCTGTTTTTT; cdr3_aa: CASSVGGYDTGELFF
clone_size: NA; j_call: TRBJ2-6; v_call: TRBV7-2; d_call: NA; cdr3_nt: TGTGCCAGCAGCACCTGGGGGGTGGGCAGTGACTCTGGGGCCAACGTTCTGACTTTC; cdr3_aa: CASSTWGVGSDSGANVLTF
clone_size: few; j_call: TRBJ2-2; v_call: TRBV19; d_call: NA; cdr3_nt: TGTGCCACCCACGGGTCCACCGGGGAGCTGTTTTTT; cdr3_aa: CATHGSTGELFF
clone_size: many; j_call: TRBJ1-2; v_call: TRBV29-1; d_call: TRBD1; cdr3_nt: TGCAGCGTTGAAGTGGGACAGGGAAACTATGGCTACACCTTC; cdr3_aa: CSVEVGQGNYGYTF
clone_size: many; j_call: TRBJ1-2; v_call: TRBV27; d_call: NA; cdr3_nt: TGTGCCAGCAGCACCCGGGCAGACCGTAACTATGGCTACACCTTC; cdr3_aa: CASSTRADRNYGYTF
clone_size: few; j_call: TRBJ1-2; v_call: TRBV7-6; d_call: NA; cdr3_nt: TGTGCCAGCAGCCCAGAGGCGGGTGCTAACTATGGCTACACCTTC; cdr3_aa: CASSPEAGANYGYTF
clone_size: NA; j_call: TRBJ2-7; v_call: TRBV29-1; d_call: NA; cdr3_nt: TGCAGCGTTGGACAGGGAGGGACCTACGAGCAGTACTTC; cdr3_aa: CSVGQGGTYEQYF
clone_size: few; j_call: TRBJ1-4; v_call: TRBV6-1; d_call: TRBD1; cdr3_nt: TGTGCCAGCAGTCCTAAAGGGGGCCAAAAACTGTTTTTT; cdr3_aa: CASSPKGGQKLFF
clone_size: many; j_call: TRBJ1-5; v_call: TRBV28; d_call: TRBD1; cdr3_nt: TGTGCCAGCAGTCAAGACAGGGGGTTAGGTCAGCCCCAGCATTTT; cdr3_aa: CASSQDRGLGQPQHF
clone_size: many; j_call: TRBJ2-3; v_call: TRBV10-3; d_call: NA; cdr3_nt: TGTGCCATCGGAGACAGACAAACAGATACGCAGTATTTT; cdr3_aa: CAIGDRQTDTQYF
clone_size: once; j_call: TRBJ2-1; v_call: TRBV9; d_call: NA; cdr3_nt: TGTGCCAGCAGCGTCATAGGACGAGCCTCCTACAATGAGCAGTTCTTC; cdr3_aa: CASSVIGRASYNEQFF
clone_size: NA; j_call: TRBJ2-5; v_call: TRBV7-6; d_call: NA; cdr3_nt: TGTGCCAGCAGCTTAGGAGCTGAGACTACCCAGTACTTC; cdr3_aa: CASSLGAETTQYF
clone_size: many; j_call: TRBJ2-7; v_call: TRBV7-2; d_call: TRBD1; cdr3_nt: TGTGCCAGCAGGTCGACAGGGGTGAGGGAGCAGTACTTC; cdr3_aa: CASRSTGVREQYF
clone_size: few; j_call: TRBJ1-6; v_call: TRBV7-9; d_call: NA; cdr3_nt: TGTGCCAGCAGACCTTCGGGGGATAATTCACCCCTCCACTTT; cdr3_aa: CASRPSGDNSPLHF
clone_size: many; j_call: TRBJ2-7; v_call: TRBV3-1; d_call: TRBD1; cdr3_nt: TGTGCCAGCAGCCAAAGGGACAGGGGGGCCTACGAGCAGTACTTC; cdr3_aa: CASSQRDRGAYEQYF
clone_size: NA; j_call: TRBJ2-5; v_call: TRBV2; d_call: NA; cdr3_nt: TGTGCCAGCACCGAATGGGGGGAGGGGGTAGAGACCCAGTACTTC; cdr3_aa: CASTEWGEGVETQYF
clone_size: few; j_call: TRBJ2-7; v_call: TRBV6-2/TRBV6-3; d_call: NA; cdr3_nt: TGTGCCAGCAGCGGCCTCGGGGATGGGTACGAGCAGTACTTC; cdr3_aa: CASSGLGDGYEQYF
clone_size: many; j_call: TRBJ2-7; v_call: TRBV24-1; d_call: TRBD2; cdr3_nt: TGTGCCACCAGTGACGTCGGGGCAGCGGGAGGATACGAGCAGTACTTC; cdr3_aa: CATSDVGAAGGYEQYF
clone_size: NA; j_call: TRBJ2-3; v_call: TRBV9; d_call: NA; cdr3_nt: TGTGCCAGCAGCGTAGTACAGCACACAGATACGCAGTATTTT; cdr3_aa: CASSVVQHTDTQYF
clone_size: NA; j_call: TRBJ2-1; v_call: TRBV2; d_call: NA; cdr3_nt: TGTGCCAGCAGTGAACACCCAGGGCAGTTCTTC; cdr3_aa: CASSEHPGQFF
clone_size: NA; j_call: TRBJ2-2; v_call: TRBV3-1; d_call: TRBD2; cdr3_nt: TGTGCCAGCAGCCAAGTGGGAGTAGCGGGAGATGAGGAGCTGTTTTTT; cdr3_aa: CASSQVGVAGDEELFF
clone_size: many; j_call: TRBJ2-1; v_call: TRBV28; d_call: TRBD2; cdr3_nt: TGTGCCAGCAGTTTATATAGGCTGGGAGCGGGGGGGTACAATGAGCAGTTCTTC; cdr3_aa: CASSLYRLGAGGYNEQFF
clone_size: NA; j_call: TRBJ1-1; v_call: TRBV10-3; d_call: NA; cdr3_nt: TGTGCCATCAGCGGCGGGGATAAGTTGAACACTGAAGCTTTCTTT; cdr3_aa: CAISGGDKLNTEAFF
clone_size: few; j_call: TRBJ1-2; v_call: TRBV12-3/TRBV12-4; d_call: TRBD1; cdr3_nt: TGTGCCAGCACGGACAGGGGGGTCCATGGCTACACCTTC; cdr3_aa: CASTDRGVHGYTF